Shown below are 14 T cell receptor beta chains from a single sample sequenced in a study of shared clonotypes between healthy human individuals. Here immunoSEQ multiplex PCR was the method, and the copy in TCRdb shows in-frame clones only, minus some. Among some 2 million clones listed, around 95% were seen once. The sample taken for sequencing was naive CD4+ T cells sorted from blood. Subset denoted: CD45RA+ positively selected. The origin of the receptors is a man in his late teens or twenties in good health.

The chain carries TRBV6-5 and TRBJ1-1, with 7 bases fitting TRBD1. The CDR3 contains 15 residues. The germline gives CDR1 MNHEY, CDR2 SVGAGI. V lost 5 bases to trimming and J lost 4 bases; unmatched junction nucleotides: 10. CDR3 in amino acids: CASSPSRQGSTEAFF. DNA of the CDR3: TGTGCCAGCAGTCCGTCGAGACAGGGTTCCACTGAAGCTTTCTTT.

This clone was picked up one time. V is TRBV30 and J is TRBJ2-5, with D possibly matching TRBD1 (5 bases). Trimming removed 0 bases at V and 4 bases at J, with 15 bases between. This CDR3 comprises 15 residues. Germline loops: CDR1 GTSNPN, CDR2 SVGIG (reference sequence). The CDR3 region is CAWSVGSQGRETQYF. For the CDR3, the DNA is TGTGCCTGGAGTGTAGGTTCGCAGGGCCGAGAGACCCAGTACTTC.

This chain links TRBV19 with TRBJ2-7; TRBD2 might be the D (6 bases). This CDR3 contains 13 residues. Germline CDR1 reads LNHDA; CDR2 reads SQIVND (reference sequence). Trimming cost V 6 bases and J 0 bases, with 9 bases left between them. In DNA form, the CDR3 reads TGTGCCAGTAGACATAGCGGCTCCTACGAGCAGTACTTC. Translation: CASRHSGSYEQYF. Full variable domain (remainder filled in from reference TRBV19 and TRBJ2-7): DGGITQSPKYLFRKEGQNVTLSCEQNLNHDAMYWYRQDPGQGLRLIYYSQIVNDFQKGDIAEGYSVSREKKESFPLTVTSAQKNPTAFYLCASRHSGSYEQYFGPGTRLTVT.

The gene calls are TRBV5-1 and TRBJ1-4; tentatively, D is TRBD1 (5 bases). CDR1 and CDR2 (germline): SGHRS, YFSETQ. Trimming cost V 2 bases and J 6 bases, with 14 bases left between them. The CDR3 is 15 amino acids. The CDR3 protein is CASSFVGAVDEKLFF. The CDR3 DNA is TGCGCCAGCAGCTTTGTTGGGGCTGTCGATGAAAAACTGTTTTTT.

The V and J genes are TRBV6-1 and TRBJ2-2; D may be TRBD2 (5 bases). CDR3 length: 13 amino acids. Trimming took off 6 bases at V and 7 bases at J, with 12 bases between the two ends. Germline-derived CDR1 and CDR2 are MNHNS and SASEGT. Here the CDR3 reads CASSWGEDGELFF. The CDR3 DNA sequence: TGTGCCAGCAGCTGGGGAGAGGACGGGGAGCTGTTTTTT.

The rearrangement uses TRBV5-1 and TRBJ2-5; D is ambiguous. V was trimmed by 8 bases and J by 1 base, leaving 18 bases between them. The CDR3 is 15 residues long. Germline CDR1 and CDR2: SGHRS and YFSETQ. The CDR3 sequence: CASSPGRTLQETQYF. The CDR3 DNA reads as TGCGCCAGTTCACCGGGCCGAACTCTCCAAGAGACCCAGTACTTC.

In its sample, this clone was seen many times. Different DNA sequences within this sample yield the same CDR3. This chain uses TRBV30 with TRBJ2-6; 8 nucleotides agree with TRBD2. The germline V gene has CDR1 GTSNPN and CDR2 SVGIG (reference sequence). The CDR3 spans 17 residues. Trimming removed 0 bases from V and 0 bases from J; junction bases left unmatched: 4. The chain's CDR3 is CAWSVSGVFSGANVLTF. CDR3 nucleotide sequence: TGTGCCTGGAGTGTTAGCGGGGTTTTCTCTGGGGCCAACGTCCTGACTTTC.

About this clone itself: Other DNA sequences in this specimen translate into the identical CDR3. The J gene is TRBJ1-2, the V gene TRBV18; D gene uncertain. V was pared by 2 bases and J by 0 bases, with 7 bases between. This CDR3 contains 14 residues. The V gene's germline CDR1 is KGHSH and CDR2 LQKENI. The CDR3: CASSPGRTNYGYTF. CDR3 nucleotides: TGTGCCAGCTCACCAGGACGGACTAACTATGGCTACACCTTC.

This rearrangement joins TRBV9 to TRBJ2-3; no definite D call. In germline, CDR1 is SGDLS, CDR2 YYNGEE. CDR3 size: 16 residues. V lost 3 bases to trimming and J lost 0 bases, with 14 bases between them. CDR3 protein: CASSASLGLSTDTQYF. The CDR3 bases are TGTGCCAGCAGCGCTAGTCTAGGGCTAAGCACAGATACGCAGTATTTT.

The chain has TRBV5-6 and TRBJ2-1, with D possibly being TRBD1 (6 bases). The CDR3 sequence is 16 residues long. CDR1 and CDR2 from the germline V gene are SGHDT and YYEEEE. V gave up 0 bases and J gave up 0 bases, with 10 bases separating them. This chain's CDR3 is CASSLAGTYSYNEQFF. For the CDR3, the DNA is TGTGCCAGCAGCTTGGCCGGGACATACTCCTACAATGAGCAGTTCTTC.

The rearrangement uses TRBV5-1 and TRBJ1-4; possibly TRBD1 for D (6 bases). CDR1 SGHRS and CDR2 YFSETQ come from the germline V gene. V dropped 4 bases and J dropped 6 bases, with 13 bases sitting between them. The CDR3 is made up of 14 amino acids. The CDR3 loop is CASSGGGTHEKLFF. In nucleotides, the CDR3 is TGCGCCAGCAGCGGGGGAGGGACACATGAAAAACTGTTTTTT.

The V and J genes are TRBV4-1 and TRBJ1-5; D gene unclear. The CDR3 covers 16 residues. The V gene's germline CDR1 is MGHRA and CDR2 YSYEKL. V gave up 0 bases and J gave up 6 bases, with 15 bases separating them. CDR3 amino acids: CASSQDFQAIGQPQHF. DNA of the CDR3: TGCGCCAGCAGCCAAGATTTTCAAGCGATCGGTCAGCCCCAGCATTTT.

The chain is built from TRBV7-2 and TRBJ2-7; D is perhaps TRBD2 (5 bases). The V and J ends lost 5 bases and 6 bases respectively, with 17 bases between them. This CDR3 is built from 14 residues. CDR1 and CDR2 (germline): SGHTA, FQGNSA. Here the CDR3 DNA reads TGTGCCAGCAGCCTACACTTACTAGTCACCGAGCAGTACTTC. Protein product: CASSLHLLVTEQYF.

The chain has TRBV6-6 and TRBJ1-1; D gene unclear. Germline CDR1 reads MNHNY; CDR2 reads SVGAGI (reference sequence). The length of the CDR3 is 15 residues. V lost 2 bases, J lost 1 base, and 11 bases lay in between. The CDR3 coding sequence is TGTGCCAGCAGTTACGAAGAGGGTTGGAACACTGAAGCTTTCTTT. This sequence encodes CASSYEEGWNTEAFF.